Presented here are 20 T cell receptor beta chains from one specimen sequenced in a study of blood T cells in healthy people across ages (dated by TCRdb to 2013 to 2016). Library generation was performed with 5' RACE. The sample was run on an Illumina HiSeq 2500. A second 7 to 11 cycle PCR used a sample-barcoded 5' primer and a J-beta primer mix. The raw public reads went through TCRdb reprocessing: fastp at Q25, MiXCR clone calling, in-frame beta chains kept. Merged by CDR3 protein, the rows form single entries marked with the most common genes and DNA. Counted in this sample were 710,000 or so distinct CDR3 sequences; approximately 29% of them appeared once. The ten biggest clones cover over 15% of the sample. Source material: blood. These TCRs come from an elderly woman in good health. Donor details come from another sample of the same person, matched by shared clones.

About this clonotype: A read error may produce the germline difference seen at one junction end. This chain joins TRBV6-6 and TRBJ2-4; possible D gene TRBD2, 6 bases. This CDR3 comprises 15 residues. Germline V lookup: CDR1 MNHNY, CDR2 SVGAGI (reference sequence). The CDR3 here is CANSHPGRAKNIQYF. CDR3 in DNA: TGTGCCAACAGTCACCCCGGGAGAGCCAAAAACATTCAGTACTTC.

This clonotype appeared many times. The CDR3 bases are TGCGCCAGCAGTCGGGACGGAAATAGCAATCAGCCCCAGCATTTT. Translation: CASSRDGNSNQPQHF. The V and J genes are TRBV5-1 and TRBJ1-5; D is perhaps TRBD1 (5 bases). Trimming shortened V by 5 bases and J by 0 bases, and 12 bases separated the two germline ends. Per the germline V gene, CDR1 is SGHRS and CDR2 is YFSETQ. CDR3 size: 15 residues.

This clonotype appeared many times. This chain connects TRBV28 to TRBJ2-7; 7 bases match TRBD2. CDR3 size: 16 residues. From germline, CDR1 is MDHEN and CDR2 SYDVKM. Germline trimming cut 4 bases from V and 3 bases from J; bases unmatched to any gene: 12. This chain's CDR3 is CASSSLTGTNLYEQYF. The CDR3 nucleotides read TGTGCCAGCAGTTCACTTACGGGGACTAATCTCTACGAGCAGTACTTC.

On this clonotype itself: A read error is possible here, since a much larger clone lies one base away. The chain combines TRBV3-1 with TRBJ2-3, with D possibly matching TRBD1 (5 bases). CDR1 and CDR2 (germline): LGHDT, YNNKEL (reference sequence). The CDR3 runs to 12 residues. The CDR3 DNA reads TGTGCCAGCAGCCGCCGCACAGGTACGCAGTATTTT. Amino acids: CASSRRTGTQYF.

This clonotype was seen at least ten times. The chain carries TRBV3-1 and TRBJ2-1; D tentatively reads TRBD1 or TRBD2 (5 bases each). This CDR3 has 15 residues. Germline assignment: CDR1 LGHDT and CDR2 YNNKEL (reference sequence). Between the trimmed V and J ends, which lost 4 bases and 8 bases, there was a span of 18 bases. The CDR3 DNA sequence: TGTGCCAGCAGCCCCCCGGGACCCTGGGTTGATGAGCAGTTCTTC. This encodes CASSPPGPWVDEQFF.

This clonotype was detected only a few times. The rearrangement uses TRBV4-2 and TRBJ1-4; TRBD1 matches at 12 bases. CDR3 length: 16 amino acids. The germline CDR1 and CDR2 sequences are LGHNA and YNFKEQ. V trimming: 0 bases; J trimming: 8 bases; junction bases outside the gene matches: 4. CDR3 residues: CASSQDRGTGGEKLFF. The DNA for the CDR3 is TGTGCCAGCAGCCAAGATCGGGGGACAGGGGGCGAAAAACTGTTTTTT.

In regard to this clonotype: Given a much more abundant clone one base away, this may be a read error. The chain links TRBV5-4 to TRBJ2-1; either TRBD1 or TRBD2 may fit D (6 bases each). Germline V CDR1 and CDR2: SGHNT, YYREEE (reference sequence). The CDR3 loop spans 14 amino acids. Trimming stripped 4 bases from V and 2 bases from J, with 10 bases between. The CDR3 DNA reads as TGTGCCAGCAGCCCGGGGGACACCTACAATGAGCAGTTCTTC. This translates into CASSPGDTYNEQFF. Using reference TRBV5-4 and TRBJ2-1 for the parts outside the CDR3, the full variable domain is ETGVTQSPTHLIKTRGQQVTLRCSSQSGHNTVSWYQQALGQGPQFIFQYYREEENGRGNFPPRFSGLQFPNYSSELNVNALELDDSALYLCASSPGDTYNEQFFGPGTRLTVL.

The table lists this clonotype with many counts. V is TRBV7-3 and J is TRBJ1-1, with no clear D. The CDR3 covers 13 residues. Germline CDR1 and CDR2: SGHTA and FQGTGA. V was pared by 5 bases and J by 3 bases, with 10 bases between. The CDR3 spells CASSLRRYTEAFF. In nucleotides, the CDR3 is TGTGCCAGCAGCCTCCGTCGGTACACTGAAGCTTTCTTT.

Many counts were recorded for this clonotype. This chain uses TRBV10-3 with TRBJ2-5, with 7 bases lining up with TRBD1. V shed 0 bases and J 2 bases; nucleotides not matched to a gene: 3. This CDR3 region has 15 residues. Per the germline V gene, CDR1 is ENHRY and CDR2 is SYGVKD. This CDR3 reads CAISESATGQETQYF. The CDR3 region has the DNA TGTGCCATCAGTGAGTCCGCGACAGGGCAAGAGACCCAGTACTTC.

This clonotype was detected a few times. The chain is built from TRBV30 and TRBJ1-5, with D hard to call. The length of the CDR3 is 14 residues. Trimming cost V 0 bases and J 4 bases, with 10 bases left between them. Germline V gives CDR1 GTSNPN, CDR2 SVGIG (reference sequence). The CDR3 coding sequence is TGTGCCTGGAGTGTACAAACCGGGAATCAGCCCCAGCATTTT. It specifies CAWSVQTGNQPQHF.

The rearrangement uses TRBV12-3 or TRBV12-4 and TRBJ2-3; TRBD1 matches at 7 bases. With V trimmed by 5 bases and J by 4 bases, 6 bases remained unmatched. The CDR3 length is 14 residues. In DNA, the CDR3 is TGTGCCAGCAGTCTCGACAGGGCCGCAGATACGCAGTATTTT. Protein sequence: CASSLDRAADTQYF.

This chain connects TRBV5-1 to TRBJ2-7; 8 bases fit TRBD1. Germline V gene data show CDR1 as SGHRS and CDR2 as YFSETQ. The CDR3 contains 18 residues. Trimming at V came to 3 bases and at J to 3 bases, leaving 17 bases not matched to a gene. The CDR3: CASSSRPEGQDMNYEQYF. The CDR3 DNA sequence: TGCGCCAGCAGCTCCCGGCCAGAGGGACAGGATATGAACTACGAGCAGTACTTC.

Details on this clonotype: The junction differs from germline at one of its ends, possibly a read error. The gene calls are TRBV15 and TRBJ1-2, with D perhaps TRBD1 (5 bases). The CDR3 has 17 residues. From germline, CDR1 is LNHNV and CDR2 YYDKDF (reference sequence). The CDR3 loop reads CATSRLQAGALSYGYTF. CDR3 coding DNA: TGTGCCACCAGCAGACTCCAAGCCGGGGCGCTGAGCTATGGTTACACCTTC.

In its sample, this clonotype was seen a few times. CDR3 DNA: TGTGCCAGTAGTATGACAGGGGGTGTCAATGAGCAGTTCTTC. Translated, it gives CASSMTGGVNEQFF. The chain joins TRBV19 to TRBJ2-1; 9 bases match TRBD1. From germline, CDR1 is LNHDA and CDR2 SQIVND (reference sequence). The CDR3 is 14 residues long. V trimming: 3 bases; J trimming: 6 bases; junction bases outside the gene matches: 3.

This clonotype was detected only once. This chain links TRBV27 with TRBJ1-2; 7 bases agree with TRBD1. Germline CDR1 and CDR2: MNHEY and SMNVEV (reference sequence). The CDR3 runs 15 residues. V was pared by 7 bases and J by 6 bases, with 14 bases of the junction left unmatched. The CDR3 here is CASKEGGLLTHGYTF. CDR3 DNA sequence: TGTGCCAGCAAAGAAGGGGGCCTCCTTACTCATGGCTACACCTTC.

V usage is TRBV20-1 and J usage is TRBJ2-1; D is uncertain. Trimming cost V 1 base and J 8 bases, with 12 bases left between them. In germline, CDR1 is DFQATT, CDR2 SNEGSKA (reference sequence). The CDR3 spans 13 residues. The CDR3 protein is CSARGDPGDEQFF. CDR3 sequence (DNA): TGCAGTGCTAGAGGTGACCCTGGAGATGAGCAGTTCTTC.

The V and J genes are TRBV20-1 and TRBJ2-5; TRBD1 matches at 7 bases. In germline, CDR1 is DFQATT, CDR2 SNEGSKA (reference sequence). Trimming cost V 4 bases and J 1 base; bases outside gene matches: 6. The CDR3 sequence is 14 residues long. CDR3 in DNA: TGCAGTGCTATCACAGGGGATTTCCAAGAGACCCAGTACTTC. Translating gives CSAITGDFQETQYF.

This clonotype was recorded many times. This chain connects TRBV5-1 to TRBJ2-5, with TRBD1 matching 8 bases. V dropped 3 bases and J dropped 11; count of bases not matched to a gene: 15. Germline V gives CDR1 SGHRS, CDR2 YFSETQ. The CDR3 has 15 amino acids. CDR3 in DNA: TGCGCCAGCAGCTGGGGACAGGCCATTGAGGGGGAGCAGTACTTC. As protein: CASSWGQAIEGEQYF.

At least ten counts were recorded for this clonotype. This rearrangement joins TRBV9 to TRBJ1-2, with 7 bases matching TRBD1. The V segment lost 1 base and the J segment 8 bases; nucleotides outside the gene matches: 5. CDR3 length equals 13 residues. CDR1 is SGDLS, CDR2 YYNGEE, per germline. The CDR3 bases are TGTGCCAGCAGCGTACTAGGGGGCCGGGGCTACACCTTC. Its translation is CASSVLGGRGYTF.

This clonotype appeared a few times. This sequence joins TRBV7-2 and TRBJ1-1; D may be TRBD1 (5 bases). The CDR3 is 15 residues long. CDR1 SGHTA and CDR2 FQGNSA come from the germline V gene. V lost 1 base, J lost 4 bases, and 13 bases lay in between. The chain's CDR3 is CASSLGEGFATEAFF. CDR3 nucleotide sequence: TGTGCCAGCAGCTTAGGTGAGGGGTTCGCCACTGAAGCTTTCTTT.